A single sample is the source of the 22 T cell receptor beta chains below, sequenced in a study of regulatory T cells in long-lasting Graves disease. The time point denotes: newly diagnosed GD, antithyroid drugs for less than 3 months. Making the TCR library involved RNA that had been extracted from PBMCs. Assembly of TCR beta libraries relied on iRepertoire HTBI primers together with Arm-PCR of CDR3 regions. TCRdb re-called the multiplex PCR reads through MiXCR, storing one row per CDR3 protein. Here the sample spans 300,000 to 400,000 distinct CDR3 sequences, 15% to 17% being singletons. Sequencing was performed on peripheral blood mononuclear cells (PBMCs), taken at new diagnosis, from a patient treated with antithyroid drugs. All receptors come from a female donor with Graves disease.

Ten or more counts support this clonotype. This CDR3 is CSARVRVRDEQYF. Here the CDR3 DNA reads TGCAGTGCTAGGGTCAGGGTTCGGGACGAGCAGTACTTC. J is TRBJ2-7 and V is TRBV20-1, with a tentative D call TRBD1 (5 bases). Germline V CDR1 and CDR2: DFQATT, SNEGSKA (reference sequence). This CDR3 is built from 13 residues. The ends were cut back, 3 bases at V and 5 bases at J, with 14 bases in the middle.

This clonotype came up a few times. The gene calls are TRBV7-9 and TRBJ1-3; no reliable D call. Deletions cut 5 bases from V and 4 bases from J, with 9 bases between. There are 13 residues in the CDR3. Germline V gives CDR1 SEHNR, CDR2 FQNEAQ (reference sequence). The chain's CDR3 is CASSVGFGNTIYF. The CDR3 nucleotides read TGTGCCAGCAGCGTCGGATTCGGAAACACCATATATTTT.

This clonotype was counted only a few times. Being one base from a much bigger clone, this may be a read error. The chain has TRBV12-3 or TRBV12-4 and TRBJ1-3; no firm D call. This CDR3 is 14 amino acids long. V was trimmed by 5 bases and J by 0 bases, leaving 8 bases between them. CDR3 residues: CASSPHVSGNTIYF. In DNA form, the CDR3 reads TGTGCCAGCAGTCCCCATGTCTCTGGAAACACCATATATTTT.

This clonotype showed up many times. The chain couples TRBV20-1 to TRBJ2-1, with no clear D. The germline V gene encodes CDR1 DFQATT and CDR2 SNEGSKA (reference sequence). The CDR3 is 13 residues long. Trimming took off 6 bases at V and 0 bases at J, with 9 bases between the two ends. The CDR3 nucleotides are TGCAGTGCCTGGCAGTCCTCCTACAATGAGCAGTTCTTC. This sequence encodes CSAWQSSYNEQFF.

This clonotype was seen at least ten times. This sequence joins TRBV12-3 or TRBV12-4 and TRBJ2-1, with 9 bases identical to TRBD2. The CDR3 spans 12 residues. V lost 2 bases and J lost 14; bases outside the gene matches: 4. The CDR3 DNA reads as TGTGCCAGCAGTTTACCGGGACTAGCAGAGTTCTTC. Translating it yields CASSLPGLAEFF.

This chain connects TRBV9 to TRBJ2-2, with 8 nucleotides matching TRBD2. The germline V gene has CDR1 SGDLS and CDR2 YYNGEE. The CDR3 is 17 amino acids. J was trimmed by 3 bases and V by 0 bases; bases with no gene match: 7. CDR3 protein: CASSVALTSGHTGELFF. CDR3 in DNA: TGTGCCAGCAGCGTAGCTCTCACTAGCGGACACACCGGGGAGCTGTTTTTT.

The CDR3 here is CASSQVPGGQSYEQYF. CDR3 DNA sequence: TGCGCCAGCAGCCAAGTGCCGGGGGGGCAGTCCTACGAGCAGTACTTC. This chain uses TRBV4-3 with TRBJ2-7, with 8 positions matching TRBD2. CDR3 size: 16 residues. CDR1 and CDR2 from the germline V gene are LGHNA and YSLEER. Germline trimming cut 1 base from V and 1 base from J; bases unmatched to any gene: 6.

This clonotype occurred many times. This sequence joins TRBV7-3 and TRBJ2-4; no clear D gene. The CDR3 is 14 residues long. V was cut by 4 bases and J by 2 bases, with 9 bases left in between. Per the germline V gene, CDR1 is SGHTA and CDR2 is FQGTGA. CDR3 sequence reads: CASSSSLTKNIQYF. The DNA of the CDR3 is TGTGCCAGCAGCTCATCCCTAACCAAAAACATTCAGTACTTC. Full variable domain (outside the CDR3, taken from reference TRBV7-3 and TRBJ2-4): GAGVSQTPSNKVTEKGKYVELRCDPISGHTALYWYRQSLGQGPEFLIYFQGTGAADDSGLPNDRFFAVRPEGSVSTLKIQRTERGDSAVYLCASSSSLTKNIQYFGAGTRLSVL.

This chain connects TRBV5-1 to TRBJ1-2; tentative D call: TRBD1 (5 bases). The CDR3 loop spans 14 amino acids. In germline, CDR1 is SGHRS, CDR2 YFSETQ. V dropped 1 base and J dropped 3 bases, with 10 bases sitting between them. The CDR3 loop reads CASSLQGGDYGYTF. CDR3 bases: TGCGCCAGCAGCTTGCAGGGCGGGGACTATGGCTACACCTTC.

This clonotype was detected a few times. The CDR3 is CAIRKDIVGLENTEAFF. In DNA form, the CDR3 reads TGTGCCATCAGGAAAGACATAGTTGGACTGGAGAACACTGAAGCTTTCTTT. This chain uses TRBV10-3 with TRBJ1-1; D is uncertain. The CDR3 runs 17 residues. The germline CDR1 and CDR2 sequences are ENHRY and SYGVKD. The V end lost 6 bases, the J end lost 1 base, and 21 bases lay between the germline ends.

This clonotype was counted ten times or more. The chain employs TRBV15 and TRBJ2-3, with 14 bases lining up with TRBD2. The CDR3 has 18 amino acids. Germline trimming cut 0 bases from V and 3 bases from J; bases unmatched to any gene: 5. The V gene's germline CDR1 is LNHNV and CDR2 YYDKDF (reference sequence). CDR3: CATSRDVGLAGATDTQYF. CDR3 DNA: TGTGCCACCAGCAGAGATGTGGGACTAGCGGGAGCAACAGATACGCAGTATTTT.

This clonotype was picked up many times. The chain couples TRBV20-1 to TRBJ1-5; 9 bases agree with TRBD1. The CDR3 is 19 amino acids. Per the germline V gene, CDR1 is DFQATT and CDR2 is SNEGSKA (reference sequence). J lost 4 bases, V lost 3 bases, and 19 bases had no gene match. In DNA form, the CDR3 reads TGCAGTGCTAGTTCCCCCGGGACAGGGTTTGGGGAACGGAATCAGCCCCAGCATTTT. This sequence encodes CSASSPGTGFGERNQPQHF.

At least ten counts were recorded for this clonotype. The chain couples TRBV20-1 to TRBJ2-2; TRBD2 might be the D (7 bases). The V and J ends lost 5 bases and 6 bases respectively, with 16 bases between them. The V gene's germline CDR1 is DFQATT and CDR2 SNEGSKA (reference sequence). The CDR3 contains 14 residues. Here the CDR3 reads CSADGGLRAGELFF. The DNA of the CDR3 is TGCAGTGCTGACGGGGGGCTTAGGGCCGGGGAGCTGTTTTTT.

This clonotype has only a few counts. This chain uses TRBV5-1 with TRBJ1-2; D ambiguous. With 5 bases removed from V and 0 bases from J, the gap between germline ends came to 8 bases. The CDR3 is 13 amino acids. CDR1 is SGHRS, CDR2 YFSETQ, per germline. CDR3 sequence reads: CASRREPNYGYTF. In DNA form, the CDR3 reads TGCGCCAGCAGGAGAGAGCCTAACTATGGCTACACCTTC.

Details on this clonotype: Compared with germline, one end of the junction differs, possibly owing to a read error. The chain is built from TRBV27 and TRBJ2-1; 16 nucleotides agree with TRBD2. Germline V gives CDR1 MNHEY, CDR2 SMNVEV (reference sequence). The CDR3 is made up of 14 amino acids. The CDR3 protein is CASSRGLAGGPFIF. CDR3 nucleotide sequence: TGTGCCAGCAGTAGGGGACTAGCGGGAGGGCCCTTTATCTTC.

This clonotype was counted ten times or more. This chain links TRBV7-4 with TRBJ1-4; D remains unclear. With 2 bases removed from V and 5 bases from J, the gap between germline ends came to 6 bases. The CDR3 consists of 13 residues. Germline CDR1 is SGHVT and CDR2 is SQSDAQ. CDR3 amino acids: CASSLRENEKLFF. DNA for the CDR3: TGTGCCAGCAGCTTACGGGAAAATGAAAAACTGTTTTTT. The entire variable domain, with the rest obtained from reference TRBV7-4 and TRBJ1-4, is as follows: GAGVSQSPRYKVAKRGRDVALRCDSISGHVTLYWYRQTLGQGSEVLTYSQSDAQRDKSGRPSGRFSAERPERSVSTLKIQRTEQGDSAVYLCASSLRENEKLFFGSGTQLSVL.

This clonotype was counted once. Given a much more abundant clone one base away, this may be a read error. The CDR3 loop is CASSDPGQGALETQYF. The CDR3 DNA reads TGTGCCAGCAGTGATCCCGGACAGGGGGCGTTGGAGACCCAGTACTTC. The J gene is TRBJ2-3, the V gene TRBV27; 11 nucleotides match TRBD1. The DNA matches TRBJ2-5 better at its end, which makes the J call doubtful. CDR1 and CDR2 from the germline V gene are MNHEY and SMNVEV (reference sequence). The CDR3 loop spans 16 amino acids.

This clonotype was detected ten times or more. The chain couples TRBV5-1 to TRBJ1-4; D remains ambiguous. Germline assignment: CDR1 SGHRS and CDR2 YFSETQ. There are 13 residues in the CDR3. V was clipped by 1 base and J by 7 bases, with 8 bases between them. The CDR3 is CASSLLLGEKLFF. The CDR3 DNA reads TGCGCCAGCAGCTTGTTATTGGGTGAAAAACTGTTTTTT.

This clonotype was seen many times. J is TRBJ2-7 and V is TRBV12-3 or TRBV12-4; 8 bases agree with TRBD1. CDR3 length equals 14 residues. V shed 7 bases and J 3 bases; nucleotides not matched to a gene: 8. The CDR3 bases are TGTGCCAGCATCGCCACAGGGGGAGGCTACGAGCAGTACTTC. Protein product: CASIATGGGYEQYF.

This clonotype was counted at least ten times. The chain links TRBV3-1 to TRBJ2-2; D is unclear. Trimming left V 2 bases short and J 4 bases short, with 8 bases between. There are 14 residues in the CDR3. The germline V gene encodes CDR1 LGHDT and CDR2 YNNKEL (reference sequence). The CDR3 region has the DNA TGTGCCAGCAGCCAAAATTCCCCCACCGGGGAGCTGTTTTTT. Translated, it gives CASSQNSPTGELFF.

The chain has TRBV5-1 and TRBJ1-2, with D possibly matching TRBD1 (5 bases). Germline CDR1 and CDR2: SGHRS and YFSETQ. Trimming stripped 0 bases from V and 4 bases from J, with 13 bases between. The CDR3 spans 15 residues. In DNA form, the CDR3 reads TGCGCCAGCAGCTTGGAACCAGGGAGCGGCTATGGCTACACCTTC. Translated, it gives CASSLEPGSGYGYTF.

This clonotype was detected ten times or more. V and J are TRBV14 and TRBJ1-6; TRBD1 might be the D (6 bases). V lost 3 bases and J 7 bases, leaving 10 bases between the germline ends. Germline V gene lookup returns CDR1 SGHDN and CDR2 FVKESK. The CDR3 runs to 14 residues. The CDR3 region has the DNA TGTGCCAGCAGCCAGACAGGCCGCAATTCACCCCTCCACTTT. As protein: CASSQTGRNSPLHF.